This TCR beta chain was identified in a study of blood T cell repertoires in COVID-19 (dated by TCRdb to the early 2020s). With regard to the full study: The collaborator samples originated in the United States, Italy and Spain and spanned the acute and convalescent phases of COVID-19. The material from the prospective study consisted of cDNA or gDNA derived from T cells, B-cell-depleted T cells, or PBMCs. Subjects who had been exposed to COVID-19, were actively infected with it, or had recovered from it provided the deeply sampled blood TCRbeta repertoires that made up the dataset. The repertoires were released in a freely available public database intended as a resource for research on the immune response to SARS-CoV-2. The samples were drawn from the first 160 participants of the ongoing ImmuneRACE study and from 1,254 subjects provided by 6 global collaborators. A de-identified subject ID, COVID-19 status, age in years and sex were almost always included in the sample metadata. Where available, HLA class I and class II types were taken from metadata supplied by the sample provider and were not determined by assay-based typing. The full study reports these points: The quantity of clinical and demographic metadata differed by source and by participant and was supplied without curation.

Enrolling through a virtual design, the prospective study's participants ranged in age from roughly 18 to 95 years and lived across 24 United States geographic areas. To assign participants to cohorts, the prospective study relied on clinical history that participants themselves reported in a screening survey and a study questionnaire. For ImmuneRACE Cohort 3, a participant was defined as recovered based on two consecutive negative NP/OP PCR tests, clearance by a healthcare professional, or resolution of symptoms. In the prospective study, mobile phlebotomists collected whole blood, serum and a nasopharyngeal or oropharyngeal swab from each participant. Participants in the prospective study had the option to provide additional blood draws and questionnaires over an approximately 2-month period. Prospective study blood samples were shipped either frozen or at room temperature before DNA extraction.

TCRbeta CDR3 regions were amplified from genomic DNA by means of the immunoSEQ Assay, a bias-controlled multiplex PCR. The original methods were these. The number of nucleated cells in each sample was estimated by amplification of reference gene primers within the assay. To quantify the absolute abundance of each unique TCRbeta CDR3 rearrangement, sequence reads were collapsed and filtered. For each sample, productive Simpson clonality was calculated as the square root of Simpson's diversity index across productive rearrangements. The table was pulled from immuneACCESS by TCRdb, which kept in-frame rearrangements only. Such tables lose some clones; where checked, under half of the loss comes from unresolved V genes, and the rest has no known cause. The V and J calls and clone size were taken over from that table, and D and trimming were inferred from the DNA. Present in this sample are over 200,000 clones, approximately 84% of which were seen just once. The top ten constitute 1.5% to 2% of the sample.

The CDR3 runs 15 residues from the cysteine to the phenylalanine. The DNA shown is the 45-base CDR3, in frame from base 1. From a lookup of the germline V gene (reference sequence), CDR1 and CDR2 are SEHNR and FQNEAQ. V is shortened by 5 bases, J by 0 bases, and the region joining them spans 14 bases. Note on this clone: Its specific antigen is unknown. No much larger clone exists at a distance of one base, and base qualities are not known.

Recombination connected TRBV7-9 to TRBJ2-7; possibly the D gene is TRBD2, per 5 matching bases. The sequence derives from a man aged 55 to 70 who had recovered from COVID-19. The sample consisted of PBMCs or T cells enriched from blood (not recorded which). The CDR3: CASSDYPNHSYEQYF. The base sequence is TGTGCCAGCAGCGACTATCCGAATCACTCCTACGAGCAGTACTTC.